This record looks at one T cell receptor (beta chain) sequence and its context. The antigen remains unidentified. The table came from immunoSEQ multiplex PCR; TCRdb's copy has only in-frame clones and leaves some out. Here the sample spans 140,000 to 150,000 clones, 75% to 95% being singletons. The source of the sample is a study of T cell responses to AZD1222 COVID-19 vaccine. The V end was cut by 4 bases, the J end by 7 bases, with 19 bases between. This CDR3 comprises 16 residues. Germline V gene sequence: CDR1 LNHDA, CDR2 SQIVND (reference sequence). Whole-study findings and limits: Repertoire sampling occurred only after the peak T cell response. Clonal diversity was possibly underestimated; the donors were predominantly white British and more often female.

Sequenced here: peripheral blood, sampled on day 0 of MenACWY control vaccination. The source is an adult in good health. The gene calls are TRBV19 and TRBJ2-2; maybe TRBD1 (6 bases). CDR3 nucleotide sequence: TGTGCCAGTAGTAACAACAGGGTTCCTTTGGGCGGGGAGCTGTTTTTT. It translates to CASSNNRVPLGGELFF.